This TCR beta chain was captured by sequencing in a study of T cells in Graves' hyperthyroidism and ophthalmopathy. Across the whole study: Staff took peripheral blood when the initial diagnosis was made, before any treatment began. Whole-study results and caveats: Among thyroid clonotypes expanded above 0.001, most also appeared in blood.

This clonotype was observed many times. Its antigen is not identified. Among the patients, aged 18 to 65, hyperthyroidism was newly diagnosed and had lasted under 2 months. Diagnoses rested on clinical symptoms, serum thyroxine and TRAb, thyroid ultrasound and orbital computed tomography. Germline V gene sequence: CDR1 SQVTM, CDR2 ANQGSEA. The V end lost 2 bases, the J end lost 4 bases, and 11 bases lay between the germline ends. CDR3 length: 13 residues. RNA transcripts served as the template for amplifying TCR beta CDR3 regions. RT-PCR in the first round (using the HTBI primer set) targeted the TCR CDR3. TCRdb fed the multiplex PCR reads into MiXCR, producing one record per CDR3 protein. Among some 600,000 distinct CDR3 sequences listed, approximately 15% were seen once.

The rearrangement links TRBV29-1 to TRBJ1-2; no definite D call. The sample was blood. The receptor was isolated from a woman aged 25 to 39 with Graves' hyperthyroidism that later progressed to Graves' ophthalmopathy. As DNA, the CDR3 is TGCAGCGTTGAATCGCCAGTACCCTATGGCTACACCTTC. Translated, it gives CSVESPVPYGYTF.